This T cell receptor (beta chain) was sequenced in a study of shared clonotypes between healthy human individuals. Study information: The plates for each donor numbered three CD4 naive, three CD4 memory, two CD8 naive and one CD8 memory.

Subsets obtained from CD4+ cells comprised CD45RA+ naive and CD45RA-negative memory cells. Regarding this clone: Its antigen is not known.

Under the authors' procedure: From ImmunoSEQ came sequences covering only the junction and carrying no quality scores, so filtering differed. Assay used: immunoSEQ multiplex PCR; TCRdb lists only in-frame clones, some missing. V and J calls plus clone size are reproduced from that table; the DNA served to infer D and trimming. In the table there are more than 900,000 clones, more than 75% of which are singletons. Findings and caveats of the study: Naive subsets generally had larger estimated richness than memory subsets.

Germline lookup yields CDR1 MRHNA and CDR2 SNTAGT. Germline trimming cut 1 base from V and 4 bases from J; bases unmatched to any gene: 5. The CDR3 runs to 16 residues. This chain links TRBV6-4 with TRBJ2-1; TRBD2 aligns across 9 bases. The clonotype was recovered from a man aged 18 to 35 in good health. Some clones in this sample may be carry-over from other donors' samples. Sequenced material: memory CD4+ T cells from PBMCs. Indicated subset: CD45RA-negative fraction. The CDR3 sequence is CASSDWASGAYNEQFF. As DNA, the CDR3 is TGTGCCAGCAGTGACTGGGCTAGCGGGGCTTACAATGAGCAGTTCTTC.